This TCR beta chain was sequenced during a study of CD8 T cells in Susac syndrome. RNA amounts of roughly 0.5 to 1 ug underwent reverse transcription with random hexamers. Coverage of TCR beta CDR3 amplification by immunoSEQ multiplex PCR extended to 54 Vbeta and 13 Jbeta. MiXCR was run by TCRdb on the immunoSEQ multiplex PCR reads, yielding one entry per CDR3 protein. The table lists nearly 200,000 distinct CDR3 sequences, 90% to 95% of them singletons. Peripheral blood CD8+ and CD4+ T cells were profiled by TCR beta sequencing. The multiple sclerosis controls were treatment-naive patients with relapsing-remitting disease that was stable or active. This CDR3 has 14 amino acids. The ends were cut back, 0 bases at V and 7 bases at J, with 15 bases in the middle. Germline V gene data show CDR1 as GTSNPN and CDR2 as SVGIG (reference sequence).

The sequence was collected from a human donor with multiple sclerosis. The specimen was CD4+ T cells from PBMCs. The chain employs TRBV30 and TRBJ2-5; D may match TRBD1 or TRBD2 (5 bases each). The CDR3 spells CAWSVGTLKGTQYF. The CDR3 DNA is TGTGCCTGGAGTGTAGGGACCCTGAAGGGGACCCAGTACTTC.